A single sample is the source of the 20 T cell receptor beta chains below, sequenced in a study of blood T cell repertoires in COVID-19. Method: immunoSEQ multiplex PCR; TCRdb's copy keeps in-frame clones and lacks some. The sample records tens of thousands of clones, around four fifths being singletons. The sample taken for sequencing was peripheral blood. The receptors were gathered from a man aged 50 to 59 with active COVID-19.

The chain combines TRBV7-2 with TRBJ2-3, with a possible D match to TRBD2 (5 bases). The CDR3 sequence is 12 residues long. Per germline, CDR1 SGHTA and CDR2 FQGNSA. V lost 2 bases to trimming and J lost 8 bases, with 8 bases between them. The DNA for the CDR3 is TGTGCCAGCAGCTTATGGGAGTCTACGCAGTATTTT. As protein: CASSLWESTQYF.

This clone is a singleton in its sample. The genes are TRBV7-2 and TRBJ2-2; 16 bases map to TRBD2. CDR3 length: 17 amino acids. Losses at the gene ends were 5 bases for V and 7 bases for J; bases not matched to a gene: 7. From germline, CDR1 is SGHTA and CDR2 FQGNSA. CDR3 sequence reads: CASSAPGLAGGYGELFF. CDR3 coding DNA: TGTGCCAGCAGCGCTCCGGGACTAGCGGGAGGGTACGGGGAGCTGTTTTTT.

This clone was counted a few times. J is TRBJ1-6 and V is TRBV4-2, with TRBD1 matching over 8 bases. The length of the CDR3 is 16 residues. V was pared by 2 bases and J by 7 bases, with 7 bases of the junction left unmatched. In germline, CDR1 is LGHNA, CDR2 YNFKEQ. CDR3 bases: TGTGCCAGCAGCCAATCGACAGGGGTTGGCAATTCACCCCTCCACTTT. It is translated as CASSQSTGVGNSPLHF.

The CDR3 reads CASSLHPDSPYGYTF. The CDR3 DNA sequence: TGTGCCAGCAGCCTCCACCCGGACAGCCCCTATGGCTACACCTTC. The rearrangement uses TRBV11-2 and TRBJ1-2, with a tentative D call TRBD1 (6 bases). Trimming stripped 5 bases from V and 4 bases from J, with 17 bases between. The CDR3 totals 15 residues. Germline CDR1 reads SGHAT; CDR2 reads FQNNGV.

This chain uses TRBV5-1 with TRBJ2-1; 7 nucleotides line up with TRBD2. The CDR3 is 15 amino acids. CDR1 SGHRS and CDR2 YFSETQ come from the germline V gene. V shed 0 bases, J shed 5 bases, and the junction held 5 bases outside the gene matches. CDR3 coding DNA: TGCGCCAGCAGCTTGGGACTAGCCAGGGACAATGAGCAGTTCTTC. Its translation: CASSLGLARDNEQFF.

This clone was observed a single time. V gene TRBV7-2 combines with J gene TRBJ2-7; 10 bases agree with TRBD2. CDR1 and CDR2 (germline): SGHTA, FQGNSA. After removal of 5 bases from V and 4 bases from J, the junction contained 8 bases not matched to a gene. The CDR3 runs to 15 residues. CDR3 in DNA: TGTGCCAGCAGCCTTTGGACTAGCGGAGTTTACGAGCAGTACTTC. The encoded protein is CASSLWTSGVYEQYF.

The chain uses TRBV18 and TRBJ2-1, with D possibly TRBD2 on 6 matching bases. The V gene's germline CDR1 is KGHSH and CDR2 LQKENI. CDR3 length: 16 residues. Trimming cost V 0 bases and J 5 bases, with 14 bases left between them. The CDR3 loop is CASSPPRTTTNNEQFF. CDR3 DNA: TGTGCCAGCTCACCACCGAGGACTACCACCAACAATGAGCAGTTCTTC.

For the CDR3, the DNA is TGTGCCAGCAGTTTGGGACAGGCCACCGGGGAGCTGTTTTTT. It yields the protein CASSLGQATGELFF. The chain uses TRBV6-5 and TRBJ2-2; 8 bases map to TRBD1. With 4 bases clipped from V and 4 bases from J, the junction kept 2 bases outside the gene matches. The CDR3 covers 14 residues. CDR1 is MNHEY and CDR2 is SVGAGI in the germline V gene.

The rearrangement links TRBV30 to TRBJ2-6; 8 nucleotides line up with TRBD2. This CDR3 is 17 amino acids long. Per the germline V gene, CDR1 is GTSNPN and CDR2 is SVGIG (reference sequence). With V trimmed by 4 bases and J by 0 bases, 8 bases remained unmatched. The CDR3 nucleotides are TGTGCCTGGATACCACTAGCGGAGCGCTCTGGGGCCAACGTCCTGACTTTC. Its translation is CAWIPLAERSGANVLTF.

V and J are TRBV5-4 and TRBJ1-1, with D possibly matching TRBD1 (6 bases). Between the trimmed V and J ends, which lost 3 bases and 5 bases, there was a span of 14 bases. The germline CDR1 and CDR2 sequences are SGHNT and YYREEE (reference sequence). This CDR3 has 14 amino acids. DNA of the CDR3: TGTGCCAGCAGCTCAGGACAGTTGGGGACTGAAGCTTTCTTT. This sequence encodes CASSSGQLGTEAFF.

The chain joins TRBV18 to TRBJ1-3; the D is unclear. The ends were cut back, 5 bases at V and 2 bases at J, with 16 bases in the middle. The CDR3 runs to 16 residues. The V gene's germline CDR1 is KGHSH and CDR2 LQKENI. The CDR3, as DNA: TGTGCCAGCTCAGCCCAGGACGGGAGTCCTGGAAACACCATATATTTT. Encoded protein: CASSAQDGSPGNTIYF.

The chain joins TRBV27 to TRBJ2-3; 11 nucleotides agree with TRBD2. This CDR3 is 16 amino acids long. The germline V gene encodes CDR1 MNHEY and CDR2 SMNVEV (reference sequence). The trim removed 2 bases at V and 8 bases at J, leaving 9 bases unmatched. CDR3 residues: CASSLGTSGAPVTQYF. Here the CDR3 DNA reads TGTGCCAGCAGTTTAGGGACTAGCGGAGCCCCCGTTACGCAGTATTTT.

The chain employs TRBV6-1 and TRBJ2-7; maybe TRBD1 (5 bases). Germline CDR1 and CDR2: MNHNS and SASEGT. The CDR3 is 14 residues long. Trimming stripped 8 bases from V and 5 bases from J, with 19 bases between. The CDR3 DNA reads as TGTGCCAGCGGCCAGACTTACGTGGGGCACGAGCAGTACTTC. It specifies CASGQTYVGHEQYF.

The chain combines TRBV14 with TRBJ2-2; 9 bases fit TRBD1. Germline V CDR1 and CDR2: SGHDN, FVKESK. The CDR3 loop spans 17 amino acids. The J segment lost 2 bases and the V segment lost 4 bases, leaving 8 bases of the junction unmatched. The CDR3 bases are TGTGCCAGCAGCCCCGAACAGGGGGCCGAAAACACCGGGGAGCTGTTTTTT. Translation: CASSPEQGAENTGELFF.

This rearrangement joins TRBV5-1 to TRBJ2-1, with 10 positions matching TRBD1. The CDR3 is 15 amino acids. Germline lookup yields CDR1 SGHRS and CDR2 YFSETQ. The V segment lost 4 bases and the J segment 7 bases; nucleotides outside the gene matches: 8. CDR3 sequence reads: CASSHGQGEGNEQFF. The CDR3 region has the DNA TGCGCCAGCAGCCACGGACAGGGGGAGGGAAATGAGCAGTTCTTC.

The chain employs TRBV5-1 and TRBJ2-7; D is possibly TRBD2 (5 bases). The CDR3 covers 13 residues. Trimming shortened V by 2 bases and J by 0 bases, and 6 bases separated the two germline ends. Germline CDR1 is SGHRS and CDR2 is YFSETQ. The CDR3 spells CASSLGSSYEQYF. Written as DNA, the CDR3 is TGCGCCAGCAGCTTAGGGAGCTCCTACGAGCAGTACTTC.

V gene TRBV18 combines with J gene TRBJ2-1, with 10 bases aligning to TRBD1. Trimming took 3 bases from V and 4 from J; bases not matched to a gene: 6. The germline CDR1 and CDR2 sequences are KGHSH and LQKENI. The CDR3 consists of 16 residues. The CDR3 loop reads CASSPRQGAGYNEQFF. Here the CDR3 DNA reads TGTGCCAGCTCACCCCGACAGGGGGCGGGGTACAATGAGCAGTTCTTC.

V is TRBV6-5 and J is TRBJ2-3; D gene uncertain. Germline CDR1 is MNHEY and CDR2 is SVGAGI. This CDR3 contains 14 residues. V was cut by 6 bases and J by 2 bases, with 12 bases left in between. As DNA, the CDR3 is TGTGCCAGCAGCCCCTACCGCTACACAGATACGCAGTATTTT. Translation: CASSPYRYTDTQYF.

The V call is TRBV24-1, the J call TRBJ2-2, with 11 bases aligning to TRBD2. The CDR3 extends over 15 amino acids. The J segment lost 3 bases and the V segment lost 6 bases, leaving 2 bases of the junction unmatched. Germline CDR1 KGHDR, CDR2 SFDVKD. The CDR3 region has the DNA TGTGCCACCAGTCATAGCGGGAGGGACACCGGGGAGCTGTTTTTT. It codes for CATSHSGRDTGELFF.

The genes are TRBV11-3 and TRBJ2-2; 8 bases are a match to TRBD2. The germline V gene encodes CDR1 SGHNT and CDR2 YENEEA. This CDR3 spans 15 amino acids. V shed 5 bases and J 1 base; nucleotides not matched to a gene: 3. CDR3: CASSDAGGNTGELFF. The CDR3 DNA reads as TGTGCCAGCAGCGACGCGGGGGGGAACACCGGGGAGCTGTTTTTT.